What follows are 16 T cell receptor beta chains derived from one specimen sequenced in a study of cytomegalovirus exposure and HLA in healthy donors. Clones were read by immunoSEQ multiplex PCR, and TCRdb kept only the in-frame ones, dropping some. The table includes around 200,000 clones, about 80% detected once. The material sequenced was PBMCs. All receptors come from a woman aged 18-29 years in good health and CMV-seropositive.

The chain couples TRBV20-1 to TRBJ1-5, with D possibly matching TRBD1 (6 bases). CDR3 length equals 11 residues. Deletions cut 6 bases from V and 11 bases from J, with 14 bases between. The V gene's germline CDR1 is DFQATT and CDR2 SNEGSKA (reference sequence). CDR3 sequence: CSATQGRAQHF. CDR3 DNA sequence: TGCAGTGCGACACAGGGTCGGGCCCAGCATTTT.

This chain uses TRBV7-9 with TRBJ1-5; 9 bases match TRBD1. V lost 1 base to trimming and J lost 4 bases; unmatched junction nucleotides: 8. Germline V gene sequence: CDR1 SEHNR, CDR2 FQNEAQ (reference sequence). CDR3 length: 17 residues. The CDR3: CASSLGTGQGRNQPQHF. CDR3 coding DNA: TGTGCCAGCAGCTTAGGCACCGGACAGGGGCGAAATCAGCCCCAGCATTTT.

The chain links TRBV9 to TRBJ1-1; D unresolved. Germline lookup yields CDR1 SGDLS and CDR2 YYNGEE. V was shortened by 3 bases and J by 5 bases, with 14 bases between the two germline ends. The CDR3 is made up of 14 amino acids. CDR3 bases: TGTGCCAGCAGCGCCTCTTCAGGAGGAACTGAAGCTTTCTTT. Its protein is CASSASSGGTEAFF.

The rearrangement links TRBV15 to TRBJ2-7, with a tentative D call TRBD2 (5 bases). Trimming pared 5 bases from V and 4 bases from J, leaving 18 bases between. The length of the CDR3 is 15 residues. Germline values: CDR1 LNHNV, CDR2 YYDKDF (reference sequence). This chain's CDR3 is CATSSNLFTRYEQYF. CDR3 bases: TGTGCCACCAGCTCGAATTTATTTACTAGGTACGAGCAGTACTTC.

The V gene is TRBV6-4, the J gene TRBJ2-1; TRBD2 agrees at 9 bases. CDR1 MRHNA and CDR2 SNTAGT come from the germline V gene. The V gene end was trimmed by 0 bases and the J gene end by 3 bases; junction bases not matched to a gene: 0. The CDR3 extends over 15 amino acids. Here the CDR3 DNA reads TGTGCCAGCAGTGACTCAGCGGGGGGCTACAATGAGCAGTTCTTC. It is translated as CASSDSAGGYNEQFF.

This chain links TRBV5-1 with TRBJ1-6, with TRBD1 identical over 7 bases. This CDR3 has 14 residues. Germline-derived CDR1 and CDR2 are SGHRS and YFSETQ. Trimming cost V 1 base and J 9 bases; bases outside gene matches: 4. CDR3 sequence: CASSLSGGGSPLHF. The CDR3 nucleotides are TGCGCCAGCAGCTTGTCAGGGGGAGGTTCACCCCTCCACTTT.

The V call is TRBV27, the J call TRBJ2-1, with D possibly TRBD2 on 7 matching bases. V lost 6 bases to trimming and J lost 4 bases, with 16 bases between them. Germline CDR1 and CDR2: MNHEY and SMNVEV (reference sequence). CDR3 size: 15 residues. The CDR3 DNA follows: TGTGCCAGCAGCAGGGACGGGGGGCTGTACAATGAGCAGTTCTTC. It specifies CASSRDGGLYNEQFF.

This CDR3 reads CASSYSLPGVNGYTF. DNA for the CDR3: TGTGCCAGCAGTTACTCTCTACCGGGGGTCAATGGCTACACCTTC. The chain couples TRBV6-5 to TRBJ1-2; D may be TRBD1 (5 bases). V shed 0 bases and J shed 6 bases, with 14 bases lying between them. The CDR3 loop spans 15 amino acids. The germline CDR1 and CDR2 sequences are MNHEY and SVGAGI.

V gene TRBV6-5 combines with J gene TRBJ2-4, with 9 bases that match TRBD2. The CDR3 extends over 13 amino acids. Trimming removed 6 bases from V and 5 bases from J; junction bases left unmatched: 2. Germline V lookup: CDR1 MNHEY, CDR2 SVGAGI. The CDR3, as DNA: TGTGCCAGCAGCCCTAGCGGGGAAAACATTCAGTACTTC. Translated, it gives CASSPSGENIQYF.

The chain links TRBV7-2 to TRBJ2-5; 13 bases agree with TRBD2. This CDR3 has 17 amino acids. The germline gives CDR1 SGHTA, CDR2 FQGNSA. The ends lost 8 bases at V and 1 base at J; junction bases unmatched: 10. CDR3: CASEDSGLAGFQETQYF. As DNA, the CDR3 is TGTGCCAGCGAAGACTCGGGACTAGCGGGGTTCCAAGAGACCCAGTACTTC.

CDR3 bases: TGTGCCAGCAGCGAACCATTTCGGACAGCCGGCGGGGAGCTGTTTTTT. Its protein product is CASSEPFRTAGGELFF. The chain is built from TRBV7-9 and TRBJ2-2; possible D gene TRBD1, 6 bases. With 5 bases removed from V and 7 bases from J, the gap between germline ends came to 20 bases. The CDR3 consists of 16 residues. The germline gives CDR1 SEHNR, CDR2 FQNEAQ (reference sequence).

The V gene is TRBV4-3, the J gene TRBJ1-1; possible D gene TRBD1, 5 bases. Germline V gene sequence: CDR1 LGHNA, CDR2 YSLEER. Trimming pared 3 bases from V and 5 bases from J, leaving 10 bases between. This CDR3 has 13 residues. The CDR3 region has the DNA TGCGCCAGCAGCCATACAGGTTCTACTGAAGCTTTCTTT. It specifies CASSHTGSTEAFF.

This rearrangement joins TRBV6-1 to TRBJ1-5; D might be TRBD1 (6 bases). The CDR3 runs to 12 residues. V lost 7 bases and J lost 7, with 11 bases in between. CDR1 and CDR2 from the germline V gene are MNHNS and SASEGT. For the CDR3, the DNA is TGTGCCAGCACAGGGGATTGGCAGCCCCAGCATTTT. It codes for CASTGDWQPQHF.

CDR3: CASSRTGTASEQYF. CDR3 in DNA: TGTGCCAGCAGTCGGACAGGGACGGCGAGCGAGCAGTACTTC. The V call is TRBV28, the J call TRBJ2-7; 8 bases map to TRBD1. V was pared by 5 bases and J by 6 bases, with 9 bases of the junction left unmatched. CDR3 length equals 14 residues. CDR1 MDHEN and CDR2 SYDVKM come from the germline V gene.

CDR3 in DNA: TGTGCCAGCAGCCTCCACCGGGACACTGGCACCGGGGAGCTGTTTTTT. Residues: CASSLHRDTGTGELFF. The rearrangement joins TRBV7-2 to TRBJ2-2, with D tentatively TRBD1 (6 bases). The CDR3 sequence is 16 residues long. V lost 5 bases and J lost 4, with 17 bases in between. Germline loops: CDR1 SGHTA, CDR2 FQGNSA. The full variable domain, in which reference TRBV7-2 and TRBJ2-2 provide the parts outside the CDR3, is GAGVSQSPSNKVTEKGKDVELRCDPISGHTALYWYRQSLGQGLEFLIYFQGNSAPDKSGLPSDRFSAERTGGSVSTLTIQRTQQEDSAVYLCASSLHRDTGTGELFFGEGSRLTVL.

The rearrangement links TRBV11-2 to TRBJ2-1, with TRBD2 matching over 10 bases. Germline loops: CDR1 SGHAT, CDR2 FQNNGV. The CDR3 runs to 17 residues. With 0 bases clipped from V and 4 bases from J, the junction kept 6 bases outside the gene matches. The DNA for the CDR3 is TGTGCCAGCAGCTTAGAGGGAGCGGGGGGGCCGTACAATGAGCAGTTCTTC. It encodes CASSLEGAGGPYNEQFF.